Sequencing of this T cell receptor (beta chain) was carried out in a study of beta chain features in type 1 diabetes. Study-wide points: Type 1 diabetes patients had moderately but significantly shorter TCRB CDR3s in all four CD4+ subsets. Highly expressing activated T cells could be over-counted with a cDNA template. The study found that naive, central memory and Treg TCRB repertoires appeared more similar in patients than in healthy donors.

There are a few counts of this clone. Its cognate antigen is unknown. Sequencing targeted expressed TCRB transcripts, as all isolated RNA had been reverse transcribed. The protocol was immunoSEQ multiplex PCR, while the TCRdb copy is restricted to in-frame clones and leaves out a portion. The table shows 680,000 or so clones, with 13% occurring only once. Germline trimming cut 4 bases from V and 7 bases from J; bases unmatched to any gene: 13. The CDR3 consists of 15 residues. In germline, CDR1 is SGHRS, CDR2 YFSETQ. The receptor comes from a man aged 18 to 29 with type 1 diabetes. The sample comprised naive CD4+ T cells from blood. The V and J genes are TRBV5-1 and TRBJ1-2, with 7 bases that match TRBD1. The CDR3 sequence: CASSGSPTGPLGYTF. CDR3 DNA sequence: TGCGCCAGCAGCGGTTCCCCGACAGGGCCGCTTGGCTACACCTTC.